The 11 T cell receptor beta chains below were found in one sample sequenced in a study of blood T cell repertoires in COVID-19. Here immunoSEQ multiplex PCR was the method, and the copy in TCRdb shows in-frame clones only, minus some. The sample records fewer than 250,000 clones, around 88% being singletons. The specimen sequenced was PBMCs or T cells enriched from blood (not recorded which). All receptors derive from a woman aged 45-65 years who had recovered from COVID-19.

This clone was detected only once. This chain links TRBV11-1 with TRBJ2-7; 9 bases are shared with TRBD2. Losses at the gene ends were 5 bases for V and 2 bases for J; bases not matched to a gene: 4. The CDR3 has 14 residues. Germline V gene data show CDR1 as SGHAT and CDR2 as FQDESV (reference sequence). CDR3 loop: CASSRLAETYEQYF. The DNA of the CDR3 is TGTGCCAGCAGCCGACTAGCGGAGACCTACGAGCAGTACTTC.

The J gene is TRBJ1-5, the V gene TRBV28; no definite D call. The CDR3 runs 12 residues. The germline gives CDR1 MDHEN, CDR2 SYDVKM. V was trimmed by 7 bases and J by 4 bases, leaving 8 bases between them. The CDR3 region is CASNRVNQPQHF. The DNA for the CDR3 is TGTGCCAGCAACCGGGTTAATCAGCCCCAGCATTTT.

The chain links TRBV5-4 to TRBJ2-7, with 12 bases that match TRBD2. The CDR3 spans 15 residues. Germline CDR1 is SGHNT and CDR2 is YYREEE (reference sequence). With V trimmed by 0 bases and J by 3 bases, 1 base remained unmatched. The DNA for the CDR3 is TGTGCCAGCAGCTTGGGACTAGCGGGAGACTACGAGCAGTACTTC. This gives the protein CASSLGLAGDYEQYF.

The V gene is TRBV5-1, the J gene TRBJ2-5; tentatively, D is TRBD1 (6 bases). CDR1 SGHRS and CDR2 YFSETQ come from the germline V gene. The CDR3 sequence is 15 residues long. Between the trimmed V and J ends, which lost 0 bases and 1 base, there was a span of 10 bases. The CDR3 bases are TGCGCCAGCAGCTTGGATACAGGGCCCCAAGAGACCCAGTACTTC. Its protein is CASSLDTGPQETQYF. Combining the CDR3 with reference TRBV5-1 and TRBJ2-5 gives the whole variable domain KAGVTQTPRYLIKTRGQQVTLSCSPISGHRSVSWYQQTPGQGLQFLFEYFSETQRNKGNFPGRFSGRQFSNSRSEMNVSTLELGDSALYLCASSLDTGPQETQYFGPGTRLLVL.

The chain combines TRBV29-1 with TRBJ1-1, with 10 bases matching TRBD1. V shed 6 bases and J 3 bases; nucleotides not matched to a gene: 13. CDR1 and CDR2 from the germline V gene are SQVTM and ANQGSEA. The CDR3 extends over 16 amino acids. Here the CDR3 DNA reads TGCAGCGTGATAGGGACAGGGGATTATCGTGACACTGAAGCTTTCTTT. Protein: CSVIGTGDYRDTEAFF.

This sequence joins TRBV28 and TRBJ1-2, with TRBD1 matching 9 bases. CDR3 length equals 14 residues. With 3 bases clipped from V and 4 bases from J, the junction kept 3 bases outside the gene matches. From germline, CDR1 is MDHEN and CDR2 SYDVKM. The CDR3 DNA reads as TGTGCCAGCAGTTTTCTGGACAGGGGCTATGGCTACACCTTC. This translates into CASSFLDRGYGYTF.

The chain employs TRBV5-1 and TRBJ1-2; tentatively, D is TRBD1 (5 bases). CDR1 is SGHRS and CDR2 is YFSETQ in the germline V gene. The CDR3 is 14 amino acids. V gave up 1 base and J gave up 5 bases, with 12 bases separating them. CDR3 nucleotide sequence: TGCGCCAGCAGCTTGTCCAGGGAAGGGTATGGCTACACCTTC. It encodes CASSLSREGYGYTF.

The genes are TRBV6-5 and TRBJ1-3; D is ambiguous. The germline V gene has CDR1 MNHEY and CDR2 SVGAGI. Trimming removed 0 bases from V and 2 bases from J, with 8 bases in between. CDR3 size: 15 residues. In DNA form, the CDR3 reads TGTGCCAGCAGTTACTCGACACAAGCTGGAAACACCATATATTTT. This codes for CASSYSTQAGNTIYF.

This chain joins TRBV7-2 and TRBJ2-2; D possibly corresponds to TRBD2 (6 bases). The CDR3 contains 14 residues. Germline V gene lookup returns CDR1 SGHTA and CDR2 FQGNSA. V dropped 2 bases and J dropped 4 bases, with 8 bases sitting between them. The CDR3 DNA reads as TGTGCCAGCAGCTTATATAGCGGCACCGGGGAGCTGTTTTTT. Protein sequence: CASSLYSGTGELFF.

The V gene is TRBV11-3, the J gene TRBJ2-1; 12 nucleotides align to TRBD2. This CDR3 region has 16 residues. Germline lookup yields CDR1 SGHNT and CDR2 YENEEA. Unmatched junction bases numbered 7, after V lost 6 bases and J lost 4 bases. The CDR3 reads CASSVTSGRKYNEQFF. The CDR3 DNA reads TGTGCCAGCAGTGTTACTAGCGGGAGGAAGTACAATGAGCAGTTCTTC.

This clone was recorded once. The CDR3 region is CASSRGQGVREQYF. The CDR3, as DNA: TGTGCCAGCAGCAGGGGACAGGGGGTTCGCGAGCAGTACTTC. The chain combines TRBV21-1 with TRBJ2-7; the table's TRBD1 call for D was not verified on the DNA. TRBV21-1 is assigned pseudogene status. This CDR3 region has 14 residues.